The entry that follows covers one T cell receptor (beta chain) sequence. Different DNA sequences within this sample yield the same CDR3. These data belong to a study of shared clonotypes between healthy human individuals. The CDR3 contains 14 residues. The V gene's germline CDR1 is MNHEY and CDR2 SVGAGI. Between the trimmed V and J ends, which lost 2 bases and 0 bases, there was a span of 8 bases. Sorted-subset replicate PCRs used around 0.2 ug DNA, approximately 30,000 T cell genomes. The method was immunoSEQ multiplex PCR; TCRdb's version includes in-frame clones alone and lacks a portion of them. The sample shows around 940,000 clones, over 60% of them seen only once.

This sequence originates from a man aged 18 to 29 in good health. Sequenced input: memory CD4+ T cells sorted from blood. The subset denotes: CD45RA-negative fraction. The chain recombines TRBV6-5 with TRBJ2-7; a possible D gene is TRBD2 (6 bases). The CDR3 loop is CASSYRGSSYEQYF. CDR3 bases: TGTGCCAGCAGTTACCGGGGGAGCTCCTACGAGCAGTACTTC.